Presented here are 23 T cell receptor beta chains from one specimen sequenced in a study of shared clonotypes between healthy human individuals. Here immunoSEQ multiplex PCR was the method, and the copy in TCRdb shows in-frame clones only, minus some. The data contain about 580,000 clones, 95% to 98% of them singletons. Positively selected for CCR7, the CD45RO-negative cells used as naive CD8 cells excluded terminally differentiated effector memory CD45RA+ cells. The sequenced material came from naive CD8+ T cells sorted from blood. The receptors originated from a man in his thirties or forties in good health.

This chain links TRBV4-1 with TRBJ1-2; 9 bases line up with TRBD1. This CDR3 is built from 17 residues. Losses at the gene ends were 2 bases for V and 5 bases for J; bases not matched to a gene: 12. Germline lookup yields CDR1 MGHRA and CDR2 YSYEKL. The CDR3 nucleotides read TGCGCCAGCAGCCAACGCGATTTGGGACAGGGAGCGTATGGCTACACCTTC. It translates to CASSQRDLGQGAYGYTF.

The V call is TRBV7-8, the J call TRBJ2-7, with D unclear. CDR3 length equals 13 residues. Trimming pared 5 bases from V and 6 bases from J, leaving 14 bases between. Per the germline V gene, CDR1 is SGHVS and CDR2 is FQNEAQ. CDR3 in amino acids: CASSLPYRREQYF. CDR3 sequence (DNA): TGTGCCAGCAGCCTCCCATACCGCCGCGAGCAGTACTTC.

This chain joins TRBV27 and TRBJ2-3; perhaps TRBD2 as D (5 bases). The V gene lost 5 bases and the J gene lost 2 bases, with 11 bases spanning the gap. Germline values: CDR1 MNHEY, CDR2 SMNVEV (reference sequence). The CDR3 is 14 amino acids. This chain's CDR3 is CASSPGVATDTQYF. Here the CDR3 DNA reads TGTGCCAGCAGTCCCGGGGTCGCCACAGATACGCAGTATTTT.

The chain is built from TRBV30 and TRBJ2-1; the D is unclear. In germline, CDR1 is GTSNPN, CDR2 SVGIG (reference sequence). Trimming stripped 2 bases from V and 3 bases from J, with 14 bases between. This CDR3 contains 15 residues. The DNA for the CDR3 is TGTGCCTGGAGTCTCCCTCTCGGGCTCTACAATGAGCAGTTCTTC. It encodes CAWSLPLGLYNEQFF.

This rearrangement joins TRBV11-2 to TRBJ1-2; D remains unclear. Trimming cost V 0 bases and J 2 bases, with 16 bases left between them. Germline V gene sequence: CDR1 SGHAT, CDR2 FQNNGV. This CDR3 has 17 residues. As DNA, the CDR3 is TGTGCCAGCAGCTTAGACGGGTGGGGAACCCAGAACTATGGCTACACCTTC. Amino acid sequence: CASSLDGWGTQNYGYTF.

As to this clone: The sample contains more than one DNA sequence encoding this CDR3. The chain couples TRBV9 to TRBJ2-3, with TRBD2 as a possible D gene (6 bases). Germline V CDR1 and CDR2: SGDLS, YYNGEE. This CDR3 region has 14 residues. V was pared by 2 bases and J by 2 bases, with 9 bases between. CDR3 in DNA: TGTGCCAGCAGCGTTTCGGGACTCACAGATACGCAGTATTTT. This translates into CASSVSGLTDTQYF.

CDR3 DNA sequence: TGTGCCAGCAGCCACTTTAGCGGGAGCTCCTACGAGCAGTACTTC. Amino acids: CASSHFSGSSYEQYF. The J gene is TRBJ2-7, the V gene TRBV7-2; 9 nucleotides align to TRBD2. CDR1 is SGHTA, CDR2 FQGNSA, per germline. The CDR3 totals 15 residues. The J segment lost 0 bases and the V segment lost 5 bases, leaving 5 bases of the junction unmatched.

The chain joins TRBV27 to TRBJ1-2, with D perhaps TRBD1 (5 bases). Germline CDR1 MNHEY, CDR2 SMNVEV (reference sequence). This CDR3 has 15 residues. Trimming pared 5 bases from V and 2 bases from J, leaving 15 bases between. This CDR3 is CASSLIWGGNYGYTF. The CDR3 DNA is TGTGCCAGCAGTCTTATATGGGGGGGGAACTATGGCTACACCTTC.

The chain has TRBV28 and TRBJ2-7; D call uncertain. CDR1 and CDR2 from the germline V gene are MDHEN and SYDVKM. Trimming pared 4 bases from V and 0 bases from J, leaving 13 bases between. CDR3 length: 15 residues. CDR3 in DNA: TGTGCCAGCAGTTCCCCGGGCAGAACCTCCTACGAGCAGTACTTC. Protein product: CASSSPGRTSYEQYF.

Turning to this clone: The sample contains more than one DNA sequence encoding this CDR3. The CDR3 DNA follows: TGTGCCAGCAGTTGGGGGAGCGAGCAGTACTTC. Encoded protein: CASSWGSEQYF. The J gene is TRBJ2-7, the V gene TRBV27; possibly TRBD1 or TRBD2 for D (5 bases each). Germline V gene sequence: CDR1 MNHEY, CDR2 SMNVEV (reference sequence). Trimming stripped 4 bases from V and 6 bases from J, with 7 bases between. The CDR3 sequence is 11 residues long.

V usage is TRBV6-1 and J usage is TRBJ2-2, with D tentatively TRBD2 (7 bases). V gave up 2 bases and J gave up 5 bases, with 12 bases separating them. From germline, CDR1 is MNHNS and CDR2 SASEGT. CDR3 size: 15 residues. CDR3 in DNA: TGTGCCAGCAGTGAAACGGGGGGCGCAACCGGGGAGCTGTTTTTT. This codes for CASSETGGATGELFF.

This chain links TRBV18 with TRBJ2-7, with 7 bases lining up with TRBD1. In germline, CDR1 is KGHSH, CDR2 LQKENI. The CDR3 contains 14 residues. The V segment lost 6 bases and the J segment 1 base; nucleotides outside the gene matches: 6. The DNA of the CDR3 is TGTGCCAGCTCCGACAGGGACCTTTCCTACGAGCAGTACTTC. Its protein product is CASSDRDLSYEQYF.

J is TRBJ2-1 and V is TRBV6-5; maybe TRBD2 (5 bases). The CDR3 totals 14 residues. V was shortened by 7 bases and J by 5 bases, with 15 bases between the two germline ends. Germline V lookup: CDR1 MNHEY, CDR2 SVGAGI. CDR3 sequence reads: CASMRSGWNNEQFF. In DNA, the CDR3 is TGTGCCAGCATGAGAAGCGGCTGGAACAATGAGCAGTTCTTC.

The chain has TRBV2 and TRBJ2-2; D may be TRBD1 or TRBD2 (5 bases each). Germline values: CDR1 SNHLY, CDR2 FYNNEI. Trimming stripped 3 bases from V and 1 base from J, with 12 bases between. The CDR3 is 16 amino acids. The CDR3 region is CASSEGTAWNTGELFF. CDR3 DNA sequence: TGTGCCAGCAGTGAGGGGACGGCGTGGAACACCGGGGAGCTGTTTTTT.

CDR3: CASSPGRPPSFF. CDR3 DNA: TGTGCCAGCAGCCCAGGGAGACCGCCGAGCTTCTTC. The chain couples TRBV7-9 to TRBJ2-1, with D perhaps TRBD1 or TRBD2 (5 bases each). Trimming took 5 bases from V and 16 from J, leaving 18 bases between them. Looked up from germline, CDR1 is SEHNR and CDR2 is FQNEAQ (reference sequence). The CDR3 loop spans 12 amino acids.

V is TRBV9 and J is TRBJ2-2, with 11 bases matching TRBD2. The V gene's germline CDR1 is SGDLS and CDR2 YYNGEE. Trimming cost V 3 bases and J 5 bases; bases outside gene matches: 12. The CDR3 length is 18 residues. The CDR3: CASSANSGRAERTGELFF. In nucleotides, the CDR3 is TGTGCCAGCAGCGCCAATAGCGGGAGGGCCGAACGGACCGGGGAGCTGTTTTTT.

In the case of this clone: Distinct nucleotide sequences in the sample also encode this CDR3. The gene calls are TRBV29-1 and TRBJ2-7; 10 bases align to TRBD2. CDR1 is SQVTM, CDR2 ANQGSEA, per germline. With 4 bases clipped from V and 2 bases from J, the junction kept 2 bases outside the gene matches. The CDR3 totals 13 residues. The chain's CDR3 is CSVGLAGAYEQYF. The CDR3 DNA reads TGCAGCGTTGGGCTAGCGGGAGCCTACGAGCAGTACTTC.

Comments on this clone: Other DNA sequences in this sample translate to the same CDR3. V gene TRBV4-1 combines with J gene TRBJ2-7; no clear D. This CDR3 has 14 amino acids. Per the germline V gene, CDR1 is MGHRA and CDR2 is YSYEKL. Deletions cut 1 base from V and 2 bases from J, with 9 bases between. CDR3 loop: CASSQGDSTYEQYF. CDR3 DNA sequence: TGCGCCAGCAGCCAAGGGGATTCAACCTACGAGCAGTACTTC.

The V call is TRBV5-4, the J call TRBJ2-2; maybe TRBD1 (5 bases). The ends were cut back, 0 bases at V and 4 bases at J, with 10 bases in the middle. CDR1 and CDR2 (germline): SGHNT, YYREEE (reference sequence). The CDR3 has 15 residues. CDR3 in amino acids: CASSLGTISTGELFF. CDR3 in DNA: TGTGCCAGCAGCTTGGGGACAATTTCCACCGGGGAGCTGTTTTTT.

The chain links TRBV15 to TRBJ2-1, with 9 positions matching TRBD2. CDR1 LNHNV and CDR2 YYDKDF come from the germline V gene (reference sequence). Trimming removed 0 bases from V and 12 bases from J; junction bases left unmatched: 15. The CDR3 spans 17 residues. CDR3 region: CATSRDRGSGSLGGQFF. CDR3 DNA: TGTGCCACCAGCAGAGATAGAGGTAGCGGGAGTTTGGGAGGGCAGTTCTTC. Using reference TRBV15 and TRBJ2-1 for the parts outside the CDR3, the full variable domain is DAMVIQNPRYQVTQFGKPVTLSCSQTLNHNVMYWYQQKSSQAPKLLFHYYDKDFNNEADTPDNFQSRRPNTSFCFLDIRSPGLGDTAMYLCATSRDRGSGSLGGQFFGPGTRLTVL.

The chain uses TRBV7-6 and TRBJ2-1; 11 bases fit TRBD1. CDR1 is SGHVS and CDR2 is FNYEAQ in the germline V gene. The CDR3 covers 17 residues. The J segment lost 3 bases and the V segment lost 5 bases, leaving 9 bases of the junction unmatched. The CDR3 DNA sequence: TGTGCCAGCAGCCCGCGAGGACAGGGGGCCAACTACAATGAGCAGTTCTTC. Translated: CASSPRGQGANYNEQFF.

The chain combines TRBV30 with TRBJ2-2; D is perhaps TRBD2 (5 bases). The germline V and J ends were trimmed by 5 bases and 4 bases, with 17 bases remaining between them. CDR3 size: 15 residues. The germline CDR1 and CDR2 sequences are GTSNPN and SVGIG (reference sequence). CDR3 residues: CAWVSNPGFTGELFF. CDR3 DNA sequence: TGTGCCTGGGTCTCGAATCCGGGATTCACCGGGGAGCTGTTTTTT.

The gene calls are TRBV4-1 and TRBJ2-3, with 11 bases aligning to TRBD2. Unmatched junction bases numbered 8, after V lost 1 base and J lost 2 bases. Per germline, CDR1 MGHRA and CDR2 YSYEKL. There are 18 residues in the CDR3. The CDR3 loop reads CASSQVQTSGTLTDTQYF. In nucleotides, the CDR3 is TGCGCCAGCAGCCAAGTCCAGACTAGCGGGACCCTCACAGATACGCAGTATTTT.